This T cell receptor (beta chain) is drawn from a study of shared clonotypes between healthy human individuals. Whole-study results and caveats: Sequencing depth was expected to affect clonotype sharing among donors.

Notes on this clone: As yet, its antigen is unknown. Other DNA sequences within the sample encode an identical CDR3.

The CDR3 is 12 amino acids. Germline CDR1 is GTSNPN and CDR2 is SVGIG (reference sequence). Trimming removed 2 bases at V and 4 bases at J, with 8 bases between. The protocol was immunoSEQ multiplex PCR, while the TCRdb copy is restricted to in-frame clones and leaves out a portion. The data hold approximately 2.5 million clones, with over 85% observed a single time. The chain combines TRBV30 with TRBJ2-5; D is perhaps TRBD1 or TRBD2 (5 bases each). Sequencing was performed on naive CD4+ T cells from PBMCs. Subset defined: CD45RA+ positively selected. This clonotype originated in a man in his late teens or twenties in good health. Some clones in this sample may be carry-over from other donors' samples. The CDR3 DNA reads TGTGCCTGGAGTTCGGGACCAGAGACCCAGTACTTC. Translation gives CAWSSGPETQYF.